This passage covers 9 T cell receptor beta chains from one sample sequenced in a study of blood T cell repertoires in COVID-19. This table comes from immunoSEQ multiplex PCR, and its TCRdb copy is limited to in-frame clones, with some not included. Of about 220,000 clones in the sample, 80% to 85% were seen once. The sequencing sample was made of peripheral blood. These receptors were obtained from a woman aged 30 to 39 who had recovered from COVID-19.

A single count supports this clone. The J gene is TRBJ2-1, the V gene TRBV2; 11 positions agree with TRBD2. This CDR3 is built from 11 residues. Germline CDR1 SNHLY, CDR2 FYNNEI. J was trimmed by 15 bases and V by 6 bases; bases with no gene match: 4. In DNA, the CDR3 is TGTGCCAGCAGCTACCTAGCGGGAGGGTTCTTC. Residues: CASSYLAGGFF.

This clone has more than one count but fewer than ten. The rearrangement uses TRBV6-5 and TRBJ2-7; TRBD2 matches at 16 bases. Losses at the gene ends were 10 bases for V and 8 bases for J; bases not matched to a gene: 5. This CDR3 has 13 residues. Germline V gene data show CDR1 as MNHEY and CDR2 as SVGAGI. CDR3 sequence reads: CATAGLAGGKQYF. CDR3 DNA: TGTGCCACCGCGGGACTAGCGGGAGGGAAGCAGTACTTC.

The rearrangement links TRBV15 to TRBJ1-1; tentative D call: TRBD1 (5 bases). CDR1 LNHNV and CDR2 YYDKDF come from the germline V gene (reference sequence). V was trimmed by 3 bases and J by 3 bases, leaving 14 bases between them. The CDR3 covers 15 residues. In DNA, the CDR3 is TGTGCCACCAGCAGTTACCTCGGGGGGTACACTGAAGCTTTCTTT. Protein product: CATSSYLGGYTEAFF. Using reference TRBV15 and TRBJ1-1 for the parts outside the CDR3, the full variable domain is DAMVIQNPRYQVTQFGKPVTLSCSQTLNHNVMYWYQQKSSQAPKLLFHYYDKDFNNEADTPDNFQSRRPNTSFCFLDIRSPGLGDTAMYLCATSSYLGGYTEAFFGQGTRLTVV.

V and J are TRBV9 and TRBJ2-2, with D perhaps matching TRBD2 (5 bases). The CDR3 has 13 amino acids. V lost 5 bases to trimming and J lost 7 bases, with 12 bases between them. Germline CDR1 reads SGDLS; CDR2 reads YYNGEE. The DNA for the CDR3 is TGTGCCAGCAGTGGAGGAGCGATCGGGGAGCTGTTTTTT. As protein: CASSGGAIGELFF.

This clone is a singleton in its sample. The chain links TRBV28 to TRBJ2-2; no reliable D call. CDR1 is MDHEN, CDR2 SYDVKM, per germline. V gave up 6 bases and J gave up 3 bases, with 14 bases separating them. CDR3 length: 15 residues. Here the CDR3 reads CASSLPDRDTGELFF. The DNA of the CDR3 is TGTGCCAGCAGCCTTCCGGATCGGGACACCGGGGAGCTGTTTTTT.

V and J are TRBV28 and TRBJ1-2; D perhaps matches TRBD1 (5 bases). CDR1 MDHEN and CDR2 SYDVKM come from the germline V gene. Trimming left V 4 bases short and J 5 bases short, with 20 bases between. The CDR3 has 16 amino acids. CDR3 sequence (DNA): TGTGCCAGCAGTTCCGGAGACAGCACAGCCACTTATGGCTACACCTTC. Protein product: CASSSGDSTATYGYTF.

The chain combines TRBV27 with TRBJ1-1, with 9 nucleotides matching TRBD1. The CDR3 has 16 amino acids. The germline V gene encodes CDR1 MNHEY and CDR2 SMNVEV (reference sequence). V lost 0 bases, J lost 3 bases, and 5 bases stayed unmatched. The CDR3 here is CASSLSGTGTYTEAFF. CDR3 DNA sequence: TGTGCCAGCAGTTTATCCGGGACAGGGACCTACACTGAAGCTTTCTTT.

The chain carries TRBV2 and TRBJ2-1; 14 bases map to TRBD2. Germline CDR1 SNHLY, CDR2 FYNNEI. The junction had 8 bases not matched to a gene; V was cut back by 8 bases and J by 2 bases. CDR3 length: 17 amino acids. Written as DNA, the CDR3 is TGTGCCAGCTCCGGGACTAGCGGGAGTTGGACCTACAATGAGCAGTTCTTC. This sequence encodes CASSGTSGSWTYNEQFF.

The rearrangement links TRBV27 to TRBJ1-1, with D perhaps matching TRBD1 (6 bases). This CDR3 region has 17 residues. Trimming cost V 2 bases and J 3 bases, with 19 bases left between them. Per germline, CDR1 MNHEY and CDR2 SMNVEV (reference sequence). CDR3 in amino acids: CASSLPQWGRVDTEAFF. The CDR3 nucleotides are TGTGCCAGCAGTTTACCTCAGTGGGGGCGCGTGGACACTGAAGCTTTCTTT.